Included here is one TCR beta chain sequence, with context. These data come from a study of T cell changes during pregnancy in multiple sclerosis. Assay: immunoSEQ multiplex PCR; the TCRdb copy retains only in-frame clones and omits some. The profile shows roughly 57,000 clones, nearly 90% of them singletons. Specimen: peripheral blood, collected in the first trimester of pregnancy. The sequence came from a female donor with multiple sclerosis, enrolled in a pregnancy study.

CDR3 loop: CASRFTGGYYGYTF. The CDR3 nucleotides are TGTGCCAGCAGATTTACAGGGGGCTATTATGGCTACACCTTC. V and J are TRBV27 and TRBJ1-2; 9 positions agree with TRBD1. The J segment lost 5 bases and the V segment lost 6 bases, leaving 7 bases of the junction unmatched. The length of the CDR3 is 14 residues. Germline V lookup: CDR1 MNHEY, CDR2 SMNVEV (reference sequence).